These 14 T cell receptor beta chains originate from one sample sequenced in a study of blood T cell repertoires in COVID-19. Clones were read by immunoSEQ multiplex PCR, and TCRdb kept only the in-frame ones, dropping some. Counted here are some 220,000 clones, 80% to 95% occurring once; the ten biggest clones make up over 0.8%. The sequencing input was peripheral blood. The source of these receptors is a man aged 30 to 45 with COVID-19, enrolled during active disease.

Here the CDR3 reads CASSLDSVQPQHF. Written as DNA, the CDR3 is TGTGCCAGCAGCTTAGATTCTGTACAGCCCCAGCATTTT. The chain uses TRBV7-9 and TRBJ1-5; D call uncertain. The CDR3 has 13 amino acids. V lost 1 base, J lost 7 bases, and 8 bases lay in between. Germline assignment: CDR1 SEHNR and CDR2 FQNEAQ (reference sequence).

The chain carries TRBV25-1 and TRBJ1-2; no definite D call. The V end lost 6 bases, the J end lost 6 bases, and 20 bases lay between the germline ends. There are 15 residues in the CDR3. Per the germline V gene, CDR1 is MGHDK and CDR2 is SYGVNS. The CDR3 DNA is TGTGCCAGCAGCGATCGAGGCCGGGAGGGCGATGGCTACACCTTC. As protein: CASSDRGREGDGYTF.

The J gene is TRBJ1-1, the V gene TRBV9, with D uncertain. Looked up from germline, CDR1 is SGDLS and CDR2 is YYNGEE. V was clipped by 0 bases and J by 4 bases, with 13 bases between them. This CDR3 region has 15 residues. The chain's CDR3 is CASSVALGGSTEAFF. The CDR3 nucleotides read TGTGCCAGCAGCGTAGCCCTTGGAGGCAGCACTGAAGCTTTCTTT. The full variable domain, with the rest looked up from reference TRBV9 and TRBJ1-1, is DSGVTQTPKHLITATGQRVTLRCSPRSGDLSVYWYQQSLDQGLQFLIQYYNGEERAKGNILERFSAQQFPDLHSELNLSSLELGDSALYFCASSVALGGSTEAFFGQGTRLTVV.

This rearrangement joins TRBV3-1 (or the pseudogene TRBV3-2) to TRBJ2-7; maybe TRBD1 (6 bases). The V end was cut by 0 bases, the J end by 0 bases, with 15 bases between. This CDR3 is 17 amino acids long. The germline V gene encodes CDR1 LGHDT and CDR2 YNNKEL (reference sequence). This CDR3 is CASSQDLGALGSYEQYF. In nucleotides, the CDR3 is TGTGCCAGCAGCCAAGATCTGGGGGCGTTGGGCTCCTACGAGCAGTACTTC.

This clone was seen at least ten times. The chain has TRBV2 and TRBJ2-7, with a weak D call TRBD1 (6 bases). Germline V lookup: CDR1 SNHLY, CDR2 FYNNEI. Trimming took off 7 bases at V and 7 bases at J, with 14 bases between the two ends. The CDR3 length is 12 residues. The CDR3 coding sequence is TGTGCCAGCAAGACAGGCCTGGAGGAGCAGTACTTC. Translation: CASKTGLEEQYF.

The chain links TRBV7-2 to TRBJ1-1; D uncertain. Trimming pared 2 bases from V and 6 bases from J, leaving 13 bases between. Germline V gene sequence: CDR1 SGHTA, CDR2 FQGNSA. The CDR3 has 14 amino acids. This CDR3 reads CASSLRFQVSEAFF. The CDR3 DNA is TGTGCCAGCAGCTTAAGGTTCCAGGTTTCTGAAGCTTTCTTT.

This sequence joins TRBV6-6 and TRBJ1-2; unclear D gene. V lost 6 bases and J 0 bases, leaving 14 bases between the germline ends. Germline V gene data show CDR1 as MNHNY and CDR2 as SVGAGI (reference sequence). This CDR3 is 15 amino acids long. The CDR3: CASRSDVGPNYGYTF. The CDR3 DNA follows: TGTGCCAGCAGGTCAGATGTTGGGCCTAACTATGGCTACACCTTC.

The gene calls are TRBV5-1 and TRBJ1-2; tentatively, D is TRBD1 (5 bases). CDR1 SGHRS and CDR2 YFSETQ come from the germline V gene. V was trimmed by 0 bases and J by 6 bases, leaving 15 bases between them. This CDR3 spans 15 amino acids. The CDR3 coding sequence is TGCGCCAGCAGCTTGGTTGCCAGGGCCGAAGATGGCTACACCTTC. Its translation: CASSLVARAEDGYTF.

The rearrangement links TRBV5-6 to TRBJ1-2; D gene unclear. V was clipped by 5 bases and J by 0 bases, with 14 bases between them. CDR1 is SGHDT, CDR2 YYEEEE, per germline. The CDR3 extends over 15 amino acids. CDR3 residues: CASRRAQATNYGYTF. In DNA, the CDR3 is TGTGCCAGCAGGCGGGCGCAGGCTACTAACTATGGCTACACCTTC.

The V gene is TRBV11-1, the J gene TRBJ2-7; D unclear. The CDR3 runs 14 residues. V dropped 3 bases and J dropped 6 bases, with 15 bases sitting between them. CDR1 and CDR2 from the germline V gene are SGHAT and FQDESV (reference sequence). The CDR3 coding sequence is TGTGCCAGCAGCTTTCACTCGGAGATCTCCGAGCAGTACTTC. It yields the protein CASSFHSEISEQYF.

The chain combines TRBV11-2 with TRBJ1-5; D gene ambiguous. CDR3 length equals 13 residues. The V and J ends lost 5 bases and 5 bases respectively, with 10 bases between them. Germline V gene sequence: CDR1 SGHAT, CDR2 FQNNGV. The CDR3 here is CASSPSVYQPQHF. CDR3 coding DNA: TGTGCCAGCAGCCCGTCGGTCTATCAGCCCCAGCATTTT.

The chain is built from TRBV30 and TRBJ2-7, with D perhaps matching TRBD1 (5 bases). Per germline, CDR1 GTSNPN and CDR2 SVGIG (reference sequence). V lost 3 bases and J lost 3, with 27 bases in between. This CDR3 has 18 residues. The CDR3 DNA reads as TGTGCCTGGAGCGCCCCCCCACGAATGGGATTGGGGCGCTACGAGCAGTACTTC. As protein: CAWSAPPRMGLGRYEQYF.

The chain couples TRBV6-5 to TRBJ2-3, with a tentative D call TRBD1 (6 bases). V was clipped by 6 bases and J by 0 bases, with 10 bases between them. The germline gives CDR1 MNHEY, CDR2 SVGAGI. CDR3 length: 14 amino acids. The chain's CDR3 is CASRPGDSTDTQYF. CDR3 coding DNA: TGTGCCAGCAGGCCAGGGGATAGCACAGATACGCAGTATTTT.

The V call is TRBV6-1, the J call TRBJ1-5, with TRBD1 as a possible D gene (6 bases). Germline CDR1 MNHNS, CDR2 SASEGT. This CDR3 contains 15 residues. V dropped 2 bases and J dropped 3 bases, with 11 bases sitting between them. The CDR3 is CASSEIRGTNQPQHF. In DNA, the CDR3 is TGTGCCAGCAGTGAAATCAGGGGAACCAATCAGCCCCAGCATTTT.